This TCR beta chain was captured by sequencing in a study of high-grade serous ovarian cancer treatment subgroups. Whole-study context: On average, roughly 14,000 reads and 7,000 to 8,000 unique TCR beta rearrangements were obtained per sample.

Study-level results: Repertoire analysis covered CDR3 alone, not CDR1 or CDR2. Clonal relatedness tracked neoantigen level, and by trend copy number and mutation load. Without spatial data, bulk sequencing limits insight into HGSC tumor diversity.

Produced via immunoSEQ multiplex PCR; TCRdb's table is partial and in-frame only. The sample carries 10,000 or so clones, approximately 79% recorded once. The sample holds a few counts of this clone. The antigen is undetermined. Other DNA sequences in this sample translate to the same CDR3. Tumor tissue was taken before any definitive surgery or chemotherapy was given. V shed 2 bases and J shed 3 bases, with 10 bases lying between them. There are 15 residues in the CDR3. Germline CDR1 MNHEY, CDR2 SMNVEV (reference sequence). V gene TRBV27 combines with J gene TRBJ2-2; D uncertain. This receptor was identified in a human donor with high-grade serous ovarian cancer. Material for sequencing was tumor tissue. The DNA for the CDR3 is TGTGCCAGCAGTTTAGCTGCCAGGTACACCGGGGAGCTGTTTTTT. Its protein product is CASSLAARYTGELFF.